This T cell receptor (beta chain) comes out of a study of cytomegalovirus exposure and HLA in healthy donors. Findings and caveats of the study: Rates of TCR association differed by HLA locus in a later analysis, with DRB1 highest and HLA-C lowest. Being productive about 87% or about 30% of the time was typical of most TCR beta V segments in an earlier analysis. Clonal expansion, a later analysis showed, was greater in HLA-associated TCR beta chains than in equally common others.

Points on this clone: Antigen: not known.

V lost 6 bases to trimming and J lost 7 bases; unmatched junction nucleotides: 14. This CDR3 contains 15 residues. Germline CDR1 reads MNHNY; CDR2 reads SVGAGI (reference sequence). Primers for the PCR totalled 60 Vbeta and 13 Jbeta. Using immunoSEQ multiplex PCR, the repertoire was profiled, and TCRdb retains in-frame clones only, with some absent. The sample carries around 120,000 clones, around 77% recorded once. The origin of this receptor is a man aged 50 or older in good health and CMV-seropositive. The source material was PBMCs. The chain has TRBV6-6 and TRBJ2-7; TRBD2 matches at 8 bases. CDR3 loop: CASSPSKREMGEQYF. CDR3 DNA: TGTGCCAGCAGCCCTTCCAAGCGGGAGATGGGGGAGCAGTACTTC.